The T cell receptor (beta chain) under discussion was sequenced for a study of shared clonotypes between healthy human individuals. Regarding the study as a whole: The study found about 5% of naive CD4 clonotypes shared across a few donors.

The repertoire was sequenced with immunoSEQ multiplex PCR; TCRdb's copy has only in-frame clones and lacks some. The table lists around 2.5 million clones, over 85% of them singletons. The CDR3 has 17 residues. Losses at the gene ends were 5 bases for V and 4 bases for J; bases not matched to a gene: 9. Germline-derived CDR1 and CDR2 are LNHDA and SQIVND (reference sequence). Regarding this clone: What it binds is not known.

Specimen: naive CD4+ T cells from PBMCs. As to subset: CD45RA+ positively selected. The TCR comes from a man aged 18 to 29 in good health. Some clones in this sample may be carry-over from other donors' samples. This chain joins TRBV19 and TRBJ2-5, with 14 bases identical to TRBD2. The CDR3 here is CASSSGTSGGRGETQYF. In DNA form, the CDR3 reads TGTGCCAGTAGTTCCGGGACTAGCGGGGGAAGGGGAGAGACCCAGTACTTC. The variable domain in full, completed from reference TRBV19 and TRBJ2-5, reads DGGITQSPKYLFRKEGQNVTLSCEQNLNHDAMYWYRQDPGQGLRLIYYSQIVNDFQKGDIAEGYSVSREKKESFPLTVTSAQKNPTAFYLCASSSGTSGGRGETQYFGPGTRLLVL.